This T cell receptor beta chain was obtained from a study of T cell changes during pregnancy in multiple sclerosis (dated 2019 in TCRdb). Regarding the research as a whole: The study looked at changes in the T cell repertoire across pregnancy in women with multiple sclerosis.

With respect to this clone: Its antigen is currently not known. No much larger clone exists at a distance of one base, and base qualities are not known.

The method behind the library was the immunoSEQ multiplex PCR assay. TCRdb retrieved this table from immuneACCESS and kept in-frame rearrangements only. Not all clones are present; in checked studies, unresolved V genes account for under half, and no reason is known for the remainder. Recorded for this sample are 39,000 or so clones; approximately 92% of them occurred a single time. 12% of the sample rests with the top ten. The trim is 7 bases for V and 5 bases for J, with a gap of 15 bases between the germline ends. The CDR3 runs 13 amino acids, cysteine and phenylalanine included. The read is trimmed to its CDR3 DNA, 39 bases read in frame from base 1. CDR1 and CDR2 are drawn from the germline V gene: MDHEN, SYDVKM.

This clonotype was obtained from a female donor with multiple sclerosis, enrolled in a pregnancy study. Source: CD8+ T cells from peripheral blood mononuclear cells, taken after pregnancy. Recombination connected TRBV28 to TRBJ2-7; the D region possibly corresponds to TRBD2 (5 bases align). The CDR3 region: CASTLAEGNEQYF. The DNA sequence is TGTGCCAGCACCCTAGCCGAGGGCAACGAGCAGTACTTC.